The clone carrying this T cell receptor (beta chain) has ten or more counts. Its antigen is currently unknown. Full-length variable regions came from constant-region reverse primers plus semi-nested Nested Universal Primer A PCR. One entry per CDR3 protein, called by TCRdb with MiXCR from the 5' RACE reads. The sample records tens of thousands of distinct CDR3 sequences, approximately 26% being singletons. Tregs were sorted as CD4+CD25+CD127-/low cells. CDR3 length: 13 residues. Between the trimmed V and J ends, which lost 3 bases and 6 bases, there was a span of 15 bases. Germline V CDR1 and CDR2: DFQATT, SNEGSKA (reference sequence). General observations from the study: Tumor memory CD4+ T cell TCR gene usage was found to cluster with blood and lymph node memory CD4+ cells and with lymph node naive CD4+ cells. Larger-cohort validation covered only one TCR beta V-J rearrangement.

The chain couples TRBV20-1 to TRBJ2-7; tentatively, D is TRBD1 (5 bases). The specimen was tumor-infiltrating Tregs sorted from the breast tumor. The TCR sequence derives from a female donor with breast cancer. The CDR3 loop is CSARDTQLPEQYF. Written as DNA, the CDR3 is TGCAGTGCTAGGGACACCCAGCTTCCCGAGCAGTACTTC.